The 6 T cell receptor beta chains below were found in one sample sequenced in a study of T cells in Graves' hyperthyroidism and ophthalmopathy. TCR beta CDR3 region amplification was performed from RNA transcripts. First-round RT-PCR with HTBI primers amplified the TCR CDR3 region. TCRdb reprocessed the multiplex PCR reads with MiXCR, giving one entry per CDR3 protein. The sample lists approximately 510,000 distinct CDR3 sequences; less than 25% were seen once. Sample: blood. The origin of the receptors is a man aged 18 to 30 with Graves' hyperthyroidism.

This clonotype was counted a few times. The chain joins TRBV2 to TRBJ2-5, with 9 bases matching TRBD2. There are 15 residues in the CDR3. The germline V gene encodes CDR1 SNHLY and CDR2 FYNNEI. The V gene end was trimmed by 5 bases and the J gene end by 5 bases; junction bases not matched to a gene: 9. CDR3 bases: TGTGCCAGCAGTATTAGCGGGGGACGATATGAGACCCAGTACTTC. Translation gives CASSISGGRYETQYF. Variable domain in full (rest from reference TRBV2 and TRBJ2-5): EPEVTQTPSHQVTQMGQEVILRCVPISNHLYFYWYRQILGQKVEFLVSFYNNEISEKSEIFDDQFSVERPDGSNFTLKIRSTKLEDSAMYFCASSISGGRYETQYFGPGTRLLVL.

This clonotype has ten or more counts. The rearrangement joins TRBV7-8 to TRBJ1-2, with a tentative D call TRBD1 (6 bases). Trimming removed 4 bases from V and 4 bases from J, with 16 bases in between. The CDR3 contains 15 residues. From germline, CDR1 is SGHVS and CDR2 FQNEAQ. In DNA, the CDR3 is TGTGCCAGCAGCTCCGAAAACAGGGCTTTCTATGGCTACACCTTC. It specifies CASSSENRAFYGYTF. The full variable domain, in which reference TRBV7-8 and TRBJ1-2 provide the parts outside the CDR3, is GAGVSQSPRYKVAKRGQDVALRCDPISGHVSLFWYQQALGQGPEFLTYFQNEAQLDKSGLPSDRFFAERPEGSVSTLKIQRTQQEDSAVYLCASSSENRAFYGYTFGSGTRLTVV.

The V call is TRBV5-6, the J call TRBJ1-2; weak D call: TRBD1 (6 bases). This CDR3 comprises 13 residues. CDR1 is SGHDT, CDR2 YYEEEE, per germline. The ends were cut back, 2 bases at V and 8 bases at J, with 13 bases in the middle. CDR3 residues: CASSFTGYFGYTF. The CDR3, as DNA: TGTGCCAGCAGCTTTACAGGGTACTTCGGCTACACCTTC.

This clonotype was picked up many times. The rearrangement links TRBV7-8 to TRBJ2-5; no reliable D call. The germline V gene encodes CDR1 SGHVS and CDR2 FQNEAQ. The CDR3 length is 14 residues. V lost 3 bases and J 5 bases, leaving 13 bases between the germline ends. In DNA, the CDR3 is TGTGCCAGCAGCTTCGGTCCATTCGGGGAGACCCAGTACTTC. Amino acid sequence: CASSFGPFGETQYF.

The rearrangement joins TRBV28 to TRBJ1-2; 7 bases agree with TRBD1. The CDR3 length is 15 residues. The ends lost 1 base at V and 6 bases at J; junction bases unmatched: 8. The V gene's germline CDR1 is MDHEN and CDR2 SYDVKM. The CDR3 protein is CASSLSLGGINGYTF. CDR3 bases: TGTGCCAGCAGTTTATCATTAGGGGGCATAAATGGCTACACCTTC.

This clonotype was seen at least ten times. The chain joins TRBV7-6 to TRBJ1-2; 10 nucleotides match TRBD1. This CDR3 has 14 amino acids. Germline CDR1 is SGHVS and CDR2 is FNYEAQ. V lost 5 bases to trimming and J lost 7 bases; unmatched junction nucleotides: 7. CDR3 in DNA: TGTGCCAGCAGCCAAGACAGGGGGCGAGGTGGCTACACCTTC. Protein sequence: CASSQDRGRGGYTF.